This T cell receptor beta chain was retrieved from a study of blood T cell repertoires in COVID-19. On the study more broadly: Italy, Spain and the United States were the sources of the convalescent and acute COVID-19 samples. The cDNA or gDNA used as material had been derived from T cells, B-cell-depleted T cells, or PBMCs.

The table lists this clone with a few counts. The germline gives CDR1 WSHSY, CDR2 SAAADI. Trimming took off 2 bases at V and 5 bases at J, with 17 bases between the two ends. The CDR3 extends over 16 amino acids. In the original analysis: Amplification from reference gene primers served as the basis for estimated nucleated cell counts. Assay: immunoSEQ multiplex PCR; the TCRdb copy retains only in-frame clones and omits some. D and trimming come from the DNA, and the V and J calls and clone size come from that table. The sample shows some 250,000 clones, over 70% of them seen only once. The TCR was taken from an elderly man with acute or convalescent COVID-19. The sequenced sample was peripheral blood. The chain carries TRBV10-2 and TRBJ2-3; D might be TRBD1 (5 bases). The CDR3 sequence: CASSEGARRRGDTQYF. The CDR3 DNA reads TGCGCCAGCAGTGAGGGGGCCCGCCGGAGAGGAGATACGCAGTATTTT.